This TCR beta chain was sequenced in a study of blood T cell repertoires in COVID-19. On the study more broadly: Researchers got acute and convalescent COVID-19 samples from the United States, Italy and Spain. T cells, B-cell-depleted T cells, or PBMCs provided the cDNA or gDNA that served as material.

Profiling relied on immunoSEQ multiplex PCR, and the TCRdb table lists in-frame clones only, not all of them. The repertoire includes 250,000 or so clones, roughly 89% of them detected once, and about 4.6% sits in the top ten. V lost 8 bases to trimming and J lost 6 bases, with 11 bases between them. The CDR3 runs to 12 residues. The clonotype originates from a woman in her thirties or forties who had recovered from COVID-19. This sequence joins TRBV12-3 or TRBV12-4 and TRBJ1-5, with D possibly being TRBD1 (5 bases). The sequencing sample was made of peripheral blood. CDR3 coding DNA: TGTGCCAGCGGGGGGGTTGGTCAGCCCCAGCATTTT. This codes for CASGGVGQPQHF.